The T cell receptor beta chain described here comes from a study of metastatic and nonmetastatic thyroid tumors. Turning to the study itself: Across blood and tumor or nodule tissue, repertoires from malignant and benign thyroid patients were compared with one another.

J gave up 2 bases and V 3 bases, and 4 bases lay outside the gene matches. CDR3 size: 14 residues. Germline V gives CDR1 MNHNS, CDR2 SASEGT. MiXCR reprocessed the PCR reads for TCRdb. The top ten hold 40% to 45% of the sample, which has some 8,400 clones, around 26% seen once. All patients reached thyroid surgery having received no treatment beforehand. This clone was seen more than once but under ten times. Sequencing used tumor tissue. The clonotype comes from a male donor with papillary thyroid cancer or a benign thyroid nodule (not recorded which). Some clones in this sample may be carry-over from other donors' samples. The rearrangement uses TRBV6-1 and TRBJ2-7, with TRBD2 identical over 7 bases. The CDR3 nucleotides read TGTGCCAGCAGTGAGGCCAGCGGGGCCTACGAGCAGTACTTC. It encodes CASSEASGAYEQYF.